This T cell receptor (beta chain) was sequenced for a study of a mutant IDH1 vaccine in newly diagnosed glioma (dated by TCRdb to the early 2020s). A note on the overall study: Vaccination was initiated 4-6 weeks after radiotherapy alone, or concurrently with temozolomide cycles in the chemotherapy-containing groups. Of the roughly 34 treated patients, approximately 60% were male and about 40% were female, and the mean age was approximately 40 years. Before enrollment, most patients had been given radiochemotherapy with temozolomide as standard therapy, while the rest had received either radiotherapy alone or temozolomide alone. The week-35 safety follow-up took place at visit V12, and the week-47 end of study took place at visit V13. Six visits were used for peripheral blood collection: V03 (baseline), V05, V07, V10, V12 and V13. Longitudinal TCRB deep sequencing was done for about two dozen treated patients, wherever samples were available for exploratory analyses. Overall study outcomes, separate from this receptor: PBMC samples for TCRB deep sequencing were selected based on availability. Across multiple MHC alleles, vaccine-induced immune responses were seen in about 93% of patients. It was noted by the authors that analyses of patient blood samples could not be reproduced owing to sample limitations. Pseudoprogression appeared unrelated to alterations in the top peripheral T cell clonotypes detected by TCRB sequencing.

Library preparation was by the immunoSEQ multiplex PCR assay. Rearranged TCR beta chain sequences were amplified with the hsTCRB Kit following the manufacturer's protocol. An Illumina MiSeq was used to sequence the TCRB libraries. As for how the authors treated the data: Demultiplexing, trimming and gene mapping were performed with the kit vendor's proprietary platform. TCRdb mirrors the immuneACCESS table, restricted to in-frame sequences. Some clones are absent from its copies; in checked studies, under half trace to an unresolved V gene, and the reason for the others is unknown. The V and J calls and clone size come from that table; D and trimming were worked out from the DNA. In this sample the table shows around 94,000 clones, over 85% of which occur a single time. The ten largest account for 0.6% to 0.95% of the sample. The CDR3 numbers 17 residues from cysteine through phenylalanine. Only the CDR3 DNA is retained, 51 bases long and in frame from the first base. The germline V gene encodes CDR1 MDHEN and CDR2 SYDVKM. V is cut by 4 bases and J by 0 bases, and the space between the germline ends is 16 bases.

The time point label of this sample denotes: week 47, end of study. Each vaccine dose was 300 ug of a 20-mer mutant IDH1 peptide in Montanide, given subcutaneously with topical imiquimod. Eight vaccinations were administered to patients in weeks 1, 3, 5, 7, 11, 15, 19 and 23, corresponding to visits V03 through V10. The donors had newly diagnosed IDH1-mutant astrocytomas of WHO grade 3 or 4 that showed loss of nuclear ATRX. The samples were drawn from NOA16, a multicentre, single-arm, open-label phase I trial in Germany that tested a mutant IDH1 peptide vaccine in humans for the first time. Genomic DNA for TCRB sequencing was extracted from EDTA blood using the DNeasy Blood and Tissue Kit. Comments on this clone: The clone's antigen remains unknown. No much larger clonotype is one base removed from it; base qualities were not supplied.

This sequence originates from a woman in her 50s with glioma. Sample: PBMCs, taken from a glioma patient whose treatment included an IDH1 peptide vaccine. The chain is encoded by TRBV28 joined to TRBJ1-5; the D segment could be TRBD1, given 5 matching bases. The nucleotides are TGTGCCAGCAGTTGGGGCATAACTGGCCTTAGCAATCAGCCCCAGCATTTT. Translated, it reads CASSWGITGLSNQPQHF.